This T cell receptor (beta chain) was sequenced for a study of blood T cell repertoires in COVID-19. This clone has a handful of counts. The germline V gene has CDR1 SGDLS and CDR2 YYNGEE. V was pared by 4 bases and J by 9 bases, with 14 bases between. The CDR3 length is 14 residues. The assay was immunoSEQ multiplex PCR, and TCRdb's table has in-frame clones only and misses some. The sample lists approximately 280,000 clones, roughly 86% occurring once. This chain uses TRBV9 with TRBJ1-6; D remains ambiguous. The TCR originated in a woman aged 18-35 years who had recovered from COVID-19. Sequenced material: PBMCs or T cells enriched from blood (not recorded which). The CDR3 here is CASSLRHSGSPLHF. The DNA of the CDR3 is TGTGCCAGCAGCTTAAGACATTCCGGTTCACCCCTCCACTTT.